Below are 29 T cell receptor beta chains sequenced from a single sample in a study of shared clonotypes between healthy human individuals. Sequencing used immunoSEQ multiplex PCR; TCRdb keeps in-frame clones, though not all of them. Of about 2.3 million clones detected, around 90% appear once; the ten largest clones hold approximately 0.39%. Specimen: naive CD4+ T cells from PBMCs. Sample subset: CD45RA+ positively selected. The receptors stem from a man aged 18-30 years in good health. Some clones in this sample may be carry-over from other donors' samples.

The sample holds one count of this clone. This chain connects TRBV11-1 to TRBJ2-3, with TRBD2 as a possible D gene (6 bases). With 5 bases removed from V and 14 bases from J, the gap between germline ends came to 17 bases. CDR3 length: 12 residues. Germline-derived CDR1 and CDR2 are SGHAT and FQDESV (reference sequence). CDR3 residues: CASSQGGTGVYF. The CDR3 DNA follows: TGTGCCAGCAGCCAAGGCGGGACTGGAGTGTATTTT. Combining the CDR3 with reference TRBV11-1 and TRBJ2-3 gives the whole variable domain EAEVAQSPRYKITEKSQAVAFWCDPISGHATLYWYRQILGQGPELLVQFQDESVVDDSQLPKDRFSAERLKGVDSTLKIQPAELGDSAMYLCASSQGGTGVYFGPGTRLTVL.

This clone was observed a single time. The rearrangement uses TRBV5-4 and TRBJ2-7; D gene ambiguous. The CDR3 length is 13 residues. Trimming stripped 3 bases from V and 2 bases from J, with 9 bases between. The germline CDR1 and CDR2 sequences are SGHNT and YYREEE (reference sequence). DNA of the CDR3: TGTGCCAGCAGCTCGAGCCCCGCCTACGAGCAGTACTTC. Encoded protein: CASSSSPAYEQYF.

The chain recombines TRBV6-1 with TRBJ2-7; possibly TRBD1 for D (5 bases). V was trimmed by 2 bases and J by 3 bases, leaving 8 bases between them. The CDR3 is made up of 13 amino acids. Germline-derived CDR1 and CDR2 are MNHNS and SASEGT. CDR3 in DNA: TGTGCCAGCAGTGAAAACAGGTACTACGAGCAGTACTTC. This codes for CASSENRYYEQYF.

This sequence joins TRBV4-2 and TRBJ2-4; 7 bases match TRBD1. With V trimmed by 3 bases and J by 6 bases, 2 bases remained unmatched. Germline V gives CDR1 LGHNA, CDR2 YNFKEQ. The CDR3 sequence is 13 residues long. CDR3 in DNA: TGTGCCAGCAGCCAGACAGGGACAAACATTCAGTACTTC. This codes for CASSQTGTNIQYF.

The V call is TRBV7-2, the J call TRBJ2-5; tentatively, D is TRBD1 or TRBD2 (5 bases each). Trimming took off 6 bases at V and 2 bases at J, with 19 bases between the two ends. Germline CDR1 and CDR2: SGHTA and FQGNSA. The CDR3 extends over 16 amino acids. The CDR3 region has the DNA TGTGCCAGCAGTCAGACCCGGGGCCGTACACAAGAGACCCAGTACTTC. Translation gives CASSQTRGRTQETQYF.

The J gene is TRBJ2-1, the V gene TRBV4-1; a weak D match, TRBD2 (6 bases). Germline assignment: CDR1 MGHRA and CDR2 YSYEKL. Trimming left V 0 bases short and J 2 bases short, with 17 bases between. This CDR3 spans 18 amino acids. The CDR3 DNA is TGCGCCAGCAGCCAAGAGGGGATGCTAGCGAGTCCCTACAATGAGCAGTTCTTC. Translated: CASSQEGMLASPYNEQFF.

The chain is built from TRBV19 and TRBJ2-1, with D tentatively TRBD1 (6 bases). Germline V CDR1 and CDR2: LNHDA, SQIVND (reference sequence). The CDR3 totals 15 residues. Trimming took off 6 bases at V and 7 bases at J, with 19 bases between the two ends. The CDR3 reads CASREQGHQGNEQFF. In nucleotides, the CDR3 is TGTGCCAGTAGGGAACAGGGACATCAGGGAAATGAGCAGTTCTTC.

The J gene is TRBJ2-3, the V gene TRBV5-1; the D is unclear. Germline CDR1 reads SGHRS; CDR2 reads YFSETQ. The V and J ends lost 1 base and 0 bases respectively, with 6 bases between them. The CDR3 length is 14 residues. CDR3 DNA sequence: TGCGCCAGCAGCTTGCCAGCTAGCACAGATACGCAGTATTTT. Translating gives CASSLPASTDTQYF.

The chain links TRBV6-5 to TRBJ1-1; maybe TRBD1 (5 bases). CDR3 size: 11 residues. The germline gives CDR1 MNHEY, CDR2 SVGAGI. With 7 bases removed from V and 10 bases from J, the gap between germline ends came to 13 bases. CDR3 residues: CASNQGTSAFF. The CDR3 DNA reads as TGTGCCAGCAATCAGGGTACTTCAGCTTTCTTT.

The genes are TRBV18 and TRBJ2-1; 15 nucleotides align to TRBD2. V was clipped by 0 bases and J by 2 bases; unmatched bases: 8. This CDR3 region has 20 residues. The V gene's germline CDR1 is KGHSH and CDR2 LQKENI. CDR3 sequence reads: CASSPPLGLAGGGAYNEQFF. DNA for the CDR3: TGTGCCAGCTCACCACCTTTGGGACTAGCGGGAGGAGGGGCCTACAATGAGCAGTTCTTC.

The chain has TRBV5-4 and TRBJ2-3; TRBD2 aligns across 12 bases. In germline, CDR1 is SGHNT, CDR2 YYREEE (reference sequence). The CDR3 runs 16 residues. The trim removed 4 bases at V and 3 bases at J, leaving 6 bases unmatched. The CDR3 reads CASSIILAGGTDTQYF. The DNA of the CDR3 is TGTGCCAGCAGCATAATACTAGCGGGAGGAACAGATACGCAGTATTTT.

This chain joins TRBV7-6 and TRBJ2-2; a possible D gene is TRBD1 (6 bases). CDR1 and CDR2 (germline): SGHVS, FNYEAQ. The V gene lost 5 bases and the J gene lost 7 bases, with 17 bases spanning the gap. The CDR3 contains 15 residues. CDR3 nucleotide sequence: TGTGCCAGCAGCACCCGGGACACCCCTAGCGGGGAGCTGTTTTTT. It translates to CASSTRDTPSGELFF.

This clone was seen a handful of times. The J gene is TRBJ1-4, the V gene TRBV28; D is possibly TRBD1 (5 bases). Trimming stripped 7 bases from V and 4 bases from J, with 13 bases between. The germline CDR1 and CDR2 sequences are MDHEN and SYDVKM. There are 14 residues in the CDR3. The CDR3 DNA follows: TGTGCCAGCACCAGGTGGCAGGGTAATGAAAAACTGTTTTTT. This gives the protein CASTRWQGNEKLFF.

This clone appeared a few times. The germline gene is not matched at one end of the junction; a read error may be the cause. Other nucleotide sequences in the sample specify the same CDR3. V usage is TRBV18 and J usage is TRBJ1-1, with unresolved D. This CDR3 contains 11 residues. Per germline, CDR1 KGHSH and CDR2 LQKENI. The CDR3 DNA reads as TGTGCCAGCTCACCGAACACAGAAGCTTTCTTT. Its protein is CASSPNTEAFF. Full variable domain (missing parts from reference TRBV18 and TRBJ1-1): NAGVMQNPRHLVRRRGQEARLRCSPMKGHSHVYWYRQLPEEGLKFMVYLQKENIIDESGMPKERFSAEFPKEGPSILRIQQVVRGDSAAYFCASSPNTEAFFGQGTRLTVV.

The V gene is TRBV7-9, the J gene TRBJ1-1; possibly TRBD1 for D (6 bases). Germline V lookup: CDR1 SEHNR, CDR2 FQNEAQ (reference sequence). The CDR3 length is 14 residues. Trimming removed 8 bases at V and 0 bases at J, with 13 bases between. This CDR3 is CASGPGTLNTEAFF. The CDR3 DNA sequence: TGTGCCAGCGGTCCCGGGACACTGAACACTGAAGCTTTCTTT.

This rearrangement joins TRBV5-3 to TRBJ2-3; D not resolved. TRBV5-3 is reported as an ORF; its role is uncertain. The CDR3 is made up of 15 amino acids. The germline V and J ends were trimmed by 1 base and 2 bases, with 11 bases remaining between them. The CDR3 nucleotides are TGTGCCAGAAGCTTGAACAAACTACACACAGATACGCAGTATTTT. It specifies CARSLNKLHTDTQYF.

A single count supports this clone. Other DNA sequences in this specimen translate into the identical CDR3. The genes are TRBV5-1 and TRBJ1-4, with 8 bases fitting TRBD1. V was clipped by 5 bases and J by 3 bases; unmatched bases: 3. The CDR3 is 14 amino acids. Germline CDR1 reads SGHRS; CDR2 reads YFSETQ. This CDR3 reads CASSQGAPNEKLFF. Written as DNA, the CDR3 is TGCGCCAGCAGTCAGGGGGCGCCTAATGAAAAACTGTTTTTT.

This chain links TRBV13 with TRBJ1-2, with TRBD1 identical over 8 bases. CDR3 length: 15 residues. Losses at the gene ends were 4 bases for V and 4 bases for J; bases not matched to a gene: 8. CDR1 and CDR2 from the germline V gene are PRHDT and FYEKMQ (reference sequence). CDR3: CASSSATGVVYGYTF. The CDR3 nucleotides read TGTGCCAGCAGCTCCGCGACAGGGGTGGTCTATGGCTACACCTTC. Supplemented by reference TRBV13 and TRBJ1-2, the full variable domain reads AAGVIQSPRHLIKEKRETATLKCYPIPRHDTVYWYQQGPGQDPQFLISFYEKMQSDKGSIPDRFSAQQFSDYHSELNMSSLELGDSALYFCASSSATGVVYGYTFGSGTRLTVV.

The V gene is TRBV5-1, the J gene TRBJ2-3, with D perhaps TRBD1 or TRBD2 (5 bases each). The CDR3 spans 15 residues. CDR1 and CDR2 (germline): SGHRS, YFSETQ. Trimming took 6 bases from V and 1 from J, leaving 15 bases between them. CDR3 residues: CASNPGTRGTDTQYF. The DNA of the CDR3 is TGCGCCAGCAATCCAGGGACCCGCGGCACAGATACGCAGTATTTT.

The rearrangement uses TRBV19 and TRBJ1-2; TRBD1 might be the D (6 bases). Germline V CDR1 and CDR2: LNHDA, SQIVND (reference sequence). The CDR3 has 16 amino acids. The V end was cut by 4 bases, the J end by 2 bases, with 17 bases between. CDR3 nucleotide sequence: TGTGCCAGTAGTAAGCGACAGGCTCCCTCCAACTATGGCTACACCTTC. Protein sequence: CASSKRQAPSNYGYTF. Full variable domain (remainder filled in from reference TRBV19 and TRBJ1-2): DGGITQSPKYLFRKEGQNVTLSCEQNLNHDAMYWYRQDPGQGLRLIYYSQIVNDFQKGDIAEGYSVSREKKESFPLTVTSAQKNPTAFYLCASSKRQAPSNYGYTFGSGTRLTVV.

CDR3 protein: CAISESLREPSGTDTQYF. DNA of the CDR3: TGTGCCATCAGTGAGTCGCTGCGGGAGCCCTCCGGCACAGATACGCAGTATTTT. V usage is TRBV10-3 and J usage is TRBJ2-3, with 7 positions matching TRBD2. The germline gives CDR1 ENHRY, CDR2 SYGVKD. The CDR3 length is 18 residues. With 0 bases clipped from V and 1 base from J, the junction kept 10 bases outside the gene matches.

This chain connects TRBV5-1 to TRBJ2-3; no firm D call. This CDR3 contains 16 residues. The V gene lost 0 bases and the J gene lost 3 bases, with 14 bases spanning the gap. Germline lookup yields CDR1 SGHRS and CDR2 YFSETQ. This CDR3 is CASSLGAPRGTDTQYF. The DNA of the CDR3 is TGCGCCAGCAGCTTGGGTGCCCCCCGAGGAACAGATACGCAGTATTTT.

The V call is TRBV28, the J call TRBJ1-4; D uncertain. V was shortened by 3 bases and J by 5 bases, with 13 bases between the two germline ends. Germline V gene lookup returns CDR1 MDHEN and CDR2 SYDVKM. The CDR3 has 15 residues. For the CDR3, the DNA is TGTGCCAGCAGTTTCCCATCCACGGGGAATGAAAAACTGTTTTTT. This sequence encodes CASSFPSTGNEKLFF.

The chain recombines TRBV7-2 with TRBJ2-7; perhaps TRBD2 as D (5 bases). This CDR3 comprises 15 residues. CDR1 is SGHTA and CDR2 is FQGNSA in the germline V gene. V was clipped by 1 base and J by 2 bases, with 12 bases between them. The CDR3 DNA reads TGTGCCAGCAGCTTAGAATTGCGGGCCGCCTACGAGCAGTACTTC. Amino acids: CASSLELRAAYEQYF.

The J gene is TRBJ1-5, the V gene TRBV21-1; no DNA check was done on the table's D call, TRBD1. TRBV21-1 is tagged as a pseudogene. The length of the CDR3 is 17 residues. In DNA form, the CDR3 reads TGTGCCAGCAGCAAGAGTTCGAGGCAAGGGGAAAATCAGCCCCAGCATTTT. Translation: CASSKSSRQGENQPQHF.

This clone was seen a single time. The chain is built from TRBV5-1 and TRBJ2-5, with D possibly being TRBD2 (6 bases). This CDR3 is 14 amino acids long. Germline CDR1 and CDR2: SGHRS and YFSETQ. The V end lost 4 bases, the J end lost 3 bases, and 13 bases lay between the germline ends. The CDR3 DNA reads as TGCGCCAGCAGCACACAGACTAGGGAAGAGACCCAGTACTTC. This codes for CASSTQTREETQYF.

The chain recombines TRBV4-2 with TRBJ2-7; TRBD1 aligns across 9 bases. This CDR3 contains 14 residues. Germline values: CDR1 LGHNA, CDR2 YNFKEQ. V lost 4 bases to trimming and J lost 3 bases; unmatched junction nucleotides: 4. Here the CDR3 DNA reads TGTGCCAGCAGCCTACGGACAGGGGACTACGAGCAGTACTTC. Encoded protein: CASSLRTGDYEQYF.

V usage is TRBV5-1 and J usage is TRBJ2-1, with 11 bases identical to TRBD2. With V trimmed by 4 bases and J by 0 bases, 12 bases remained unmatched. CDR1 and CDR2 (germline): SGHRS, YFSETQ. The CDR3 spans 19 residues. The CDR3 loop is CASSPLAGGSSRSYNEQFF. The CDR3 DNA reads as TGCGCCAGCAGCCCATTAGCGGGAGGGTCTTCTCGCTCCTACAATGAGCAGTTCTTC.

The chain is built from TRBV4-1 and TRBJ2-5; 10 bases match TRBD2. The CDR3 consists of 13 residues. Germline V gene lookup returns CDR1 MGHRA and CDR2 YSYEKL. V was pared by 5 bases and J by 5 bases, with 2 bases of the junction left unmatched. DNA of the CDR3: TGCGCCAGCAGCACACTAGCGGGGGAGACCCAGTACTTC. It is translated as CASSTLAGETQYF.